These 29 T cell receptor beta chains originate from one sample sequenced in a study of vaccination and CD4 T cells after COVID-19. Treatment of the sample: roughly nine-day PBMC culture with coronavirus spike peptide pools or control peptides (ViraFEST assay). Their antigens remain unidentified. The Oncomine TCR Beta short-read assay was applied to DNA of cultured CD4+ T cells. TCRdb called the PCR reads again in MiXCR, with one record for every CDR3 protein. There are about 15,000 distinct CDR3 sequences in the sample; roughly 43% occur only once, and roughly 5.3% lies in the top ten. This specimen was CD4+ T cells from blood, cultured in vitro, taken before SARS-CoV-2 vaccination. These receptors were obtained from a human donor who had recovered from COVID-19.

The chain has TRBV19 and TRBJ1-1, with 10 bases that match TRBD1. CDR1 and CDR2 (germline): LNHDA, SQIVND (reference sequence). CDR3 length equals 17 residues. The trim removed 5 bases at V and 1 base at J, leaving 10 bases unmatched. The CDR3 loop reads CASSLLTGGSGNTEAFF. In DNA form, the CDR3 reads TGTGCCAGTAGTCTCCTGACAGGGGGCTCGGGGAACACTGAAGCTTTCTTT.

This clonotype was recorded a few times. The rearrangement uses TRBV7-9 and TRBJ1-2; D is perhaps TRBD1 (5 bases). Germline CDR1 and CDR2: SEHNR and FQNEAQ (reference sequence). The CDR3 is 14 amino acids. Deletions cut 3 bases from V and 3 bases from J, with 11 bases between. The CDR3 DNA is TGTGCCAGCAGCTTCCTCAGGGACGACTATGGCTACACCTTC. As protein: CASSFLRDDYGYTF. The variable domain in full, completed from reference TRBV7-9 and TRBJ1-2, reads DTGVSQNPRHKITKRGQNVTFRCDPISEHNRLYWYRQTLGQGPEFLTYFQNEAQLEKSRLLSDRFSAERPKGSFSTLEIQRTEQGDSAMYLCASSFLRDDYGYTFGSGTRLTVV.

This clonotype has just a few counts. The chain uses TRBV20-1 and TRBJ1-1, with TRBD1 as a possible D gene (6 bases). The CDR3 is 12 residues long. The V end lost 6 bases, the J end lost 10 bases, and 18 bases lay between the germline ends. Germline V gene data show CDR1 as DFQATT and CDR2 as SNEGSKA (reference sequence). The CDR3 is CSAPRGGALAFF. Written as DNA, the CDR3 is TGCAGTGCCCCCCGTGGGGGGGCCTTAGCTTTCTTT.

The chain recombines TRBV5-1 with TRBJ2-2; D gene unclear. The V gene lost 4 bases and the J gene lost 4 bases, with 8 bases spanning the gap. Germline-derived CDR1 and CDR2 are SGHRS and YFSETQ. CDR3 length: 13 amino acids. The CDR3 DNA reads as TGCGCCAGCAGCCGAGAACCCACCGGGGAGCTGTTTTTT. It translates to CASSREPTGELFF. Variable domain in full (rest from reference TRBV5-1 and TRBJ2-2): KAGVTQTPRYLIKTRGQQVTLSCSPISGHRSVSWYQQTPGQGLQFLFEYFSETQRNKGNFPGRFSGRQFSNSRSEMNVSTLELGDSALYLCASSREPTGELFFGEGSRLTVL.

V is TRBV12-3 or TRBV12-4 and J is TRBJ1-5; D is undetermined. CDR3 length equals 16 residues. Trimming left V 2 bases short and J 0 bases short, with 11 bases between. CDR3 amino acids: CASSLSTANSNQPQHF. The CDR3 DNA is TGTGCCAGCAGTTTAAGTACGGCAAATAGCAATCAGCCCCAGCATTTT.

The chain couples TRBV7-8 to TRBJ2-3, with D perhaps matching TRBD1 or TRBD2 (6 bases each). Trimming shortened V by 1 base and J by 3 bases, and 14 bases separated the two germline ends. CDR3 length: 16 residues. Germline CDR1 SGHVS, CDR2 FQNEAQ. Here the CDR3 reads CASSLVAGEDTDTQYF. As DNA, the CDR3 is TGTGCCAGCAGCTTAGTCGCAGGGGAGGATACAGATACGCAGTATTTT.

The CDR3 protein is CSASAGTGEAEQYF. CDR3 coding DNA: TGCAGTGCTAGTGCCGGGACAGGGGAGGCCGAGCAGTACTTC. The rearrangement links TRBV20-1 to TRBJ2-7; TRBD1 matches 10 bases. V was clipped by 3 bases and J by 6 bases; unmatched bases: 8. Germline-derived CDR1 and CDR2 are DFQATT and SNEGSKA (reference sequence). The CDR3 is made up of 14 amino acids.

There are a few counts of this clonotype. V and J are TRBV12-3 or TRBV12-4 and TRBJ1-2, with 9 bases identical to TRBD1. The CDR3 is 20 residues long. Trimming cost V 6 bases and J 4 bases; bases outside gene matches: 24. The CDR3 sequence is CASSPALTGTGWLYVYGYTF. The CDR3 region has the DNA TGTGCCAGCAGCCCTGCCTTAACCGGGACAGGGTGGCTCTACGTCTATGGCTACACCTTC.

By proportion, this clonotype is medium-sized. The gene calls are TRBV7-2 and TRBJ1-2, with 10 nucleotides matching TRBD1. CDR3 length: 15 amino acids. CDR1 is SGHTA, CDR2 FQGNSA, per germline. J lost 6 bases, V lost 6 bases, and 10 bases had no gene match. The CDR3 loop reads CASRSDRGGRDGYTF. DNA for the CDR3: TGTGCCAGCAGATCGGACAGGGGGGGAAGGGATGGCTACACCTTC.

This clonotype has just one count. This sequence joins TRBV24-1 and TRBJ2-2, with TRBD1 matching 9 bases. The CDR3 extends over 16 amino acids. The germline V gene encodes CDR1 KGHDR and CDR2 SFDVKD. The J segment lost 1 base and the V segment lost 6 bases, leaving 5 bases of the junction unmatched. The CDR3 reads CATSWDRVGNTGELFF. The CDR3 DNA reads TGTGCCACCAGTTGGGACAGGGTGGGGAACACCGGGGAGCTGTTTTTT.

The chain couples TRBV27 to TRBJ2-5, with 9 bases fitting TRBD2. From germline, CDR1 is MNHEY and CDR2 SMNVEV (reference sequence). With V trimmed by 5 bases and J by 3 bases, 7 bases remained unmatched. The CDR3 is 15 amino acids. The CDR3 loop reads CASSLDPSGKETQYF. The DNA of the CDR3 is TGTGCCAGCAGTCTAGATCCTAGCGGGAAAGAGACCCAGTACTTC.

The V and J genes are TRBV7-8 and TRBJ1-1; no reliable D call. The germline V gene has CDR1 SGHVS and CDR2 FQNEAQ. The CDR3 spans 14 residues. The V and J ends lost 5 bases and 5 bases respectively, with 15 bases between them. The CDR3 sequence is CASSPQNLVTEAFF. The CDR3 DNA reads TGTGCCAGCAGCCCCCAAAATTTGGTGACTGAAGCTTTCTTT.

The CDR3 region is CASSPRPGGSEAFF. Here the CDR3 DNA reads TGTGCCAGCAGCCCCCGGCCAGGGGGCTCTGAAGCTTTCTTT. V gene TRBV9 combines with J gene TRBJ1-1, with TRBD1 identical over 8 bases. The CDR3 sequence is 14 residues long. Germline loops: CDR1 SGDLS, CDR2 YYNGEE. V was pared by 4 bases and J by 6 bases, with 8 bases of the junction left unmatched.

This chain connects TRBV6-5 to TRBJ1-1, with TRBD1 matching 12 bases. The germline V gene has CDR1 MNHEY and CDR2 SVGAGI. J was trimmed by 4 bases and V by 0 bases; bases with no gene match: 9. The length of the CDR3 is 18 residues. CDR3 in DNA: TGTGCCAGCAGTTACTCGGGGACAGGGGGCGGTTCGGGCACTGAAGCTTTCTTT. Amino acid sequence: CASSYSGTGGGSGTEAFF.

This clonotype appeared a few times. Written as DNA, the CDR3 is TGTGCCAGCAGCTTAGAGTTATCAGTCCAAGAGACCCAGTACTTC. Residues: CASSLELSVQETQYF. This chain joins TRBV7-9 and TRBJ2-5, with D unresolved. V gave up 1 base and J gave up 1 base, with 10 bases separating them. Per the germline V gene, CDR1 is SEHNR and CDR2 is FQNEAQ (reference sequence). The CDR3 is 15 amino acids.

This clonotype showed up just a few times. This rearrangement joins TRBV28 to TRBJ2-5; possible D gene TRBD2, 5 bases. This CDR3 region has 13 residues. The V gene's germline CDR1 is MDHEN and CDR2 SYDVKM. The CDR3, as DNA: TGTGCTATTCTCGAGGCTCCGGGGGAGACCCAGTACTTC. It encodes CAILEAPGETQYF.

This sequence joins TRBV12-3 or TRBV12-4 and TRBJ1-1, with a weak D call TRBD1 (5 bases). Trimming removed 5 bases at V and 3 bases at J, with 13 bases between. This CDR3 is built from 14 residues. CDR3 in amino acids: CASSPAGGDTEAFF. The CDR3 coding sequence is TGTGCCAGCAGTCCGGCGGGGGGGGACACTGAAGCTTTCTTT.

This clonotype was counted only a few times. The rearrangement links TRBV20-1 to TRBJ2-7; the match to TRBD2 covers 7 bases. The CDR3 length is 17 residues. V was pared by 0 bases and J by 0 bases, with 11 bases of the junction left unmatched. The V gene's germline CDR1 is DFQATT and CDR2 SNEGSKA (reference sequence). The CDR3: CSARDLISGSHSYEQYF. As DNA, the CDR3 is TGCAGTGCTAGAGATCTAATTAGCGGGTCTCACTCCTACGAGCAGTACTTC.

This clonotype was observed a few times. The chain is built from TRBV15 and TRBJ2-6, with D unresolved. CDR3 length: 16 amino acids. The V and J ends lost 3 bases and 4 bases respectively, with 13 bases between them. CDR1 and CDR2 (germline): LNHNV, YYDKDF (reference sequence). DNA for the CDR3: TGTGCCACCAGCAGGGCAGTAGGGCCCGGGGCCAACGTCCTGACTTTC. Encoded protein: CATSRAVGPGANVLTF. Full variable domain (remainder filled in from reference TRBV15 and TRBJ2-6): DAMVIQNPRYQVTQFGKPVTLSCSQTLNHNVMYWYQQKSSQAPKLLFHYYDKDFNNEADTPDNFQSRRPNTSFCFLDIRSPGLGDTAMYLCATSRAVGPGANVLTFGAGSRLTVL.

The table lists this clonotype with a count of one. This sequence joins TRBV20-1 and TRBJ2-1; 9 bases map to TRBD2. CDR3 size: 15 residues. V lost 5 bases, J lost 1 base, and 6 bases stayed unmatched. Per germline, CDR1 DFQATT and CDR2 SNEGSKA (reference sequence). The CDR3, as DNA: TGCAGTGCTTCTAGCGGGATTTCGTCCTACAATGAGCAGTTCTTC. Its translation is CSASSGISSYNEQFF.

This chain links TRBV7-9 with TRBJ1-1, with D possibly matching TRBD1 (6 bases). V was shortened by 7 bases and J by 0 bases, with 15 bases between the two germline ends. Per germline, CDR1 SEHNR and CDR2 FQNEAQ (reference sequence). The CDR3 runs 15 residues. CDR3 sequence reads: CASTPGGHLNTEAFF. CDR3 in DNA: TGTGCCAGCACCCCCGGGGGACACTTGAACACTGAAGCTTTCTTT.

In nucleotides, the CDR3 is TGCGCCAGCAGCCAATTTTTGCAGGGGGAAGAGACCCAGTACTTC. Protein: CASSQFLQGEETQYF. This rearrangement joins TRBV4-1 to TRBJ2-5; 7 bases are a match to TRBD1. Germline V lookup: CDR1 MGHRA, CDR2 YSYEKL. Unmatched junction bases numbered 6, after V lost 2 bases and J lost 3 bases. The CDR3 spans 15 residues.

This CDR3 is CASKKTGGAGYGTEAFF. DNA of the CDR3: TGTGCCAGCAAAAAGACAGGGGGCGCGGGGTACGGGACTGAAGCTTTCTTT. The rearrangement joins TRBV27 to TRBJ1-1; TRBD1 agrees at 10 bases. The junction had 16 bases not matched to a gene; V was cut back by 7 bases and J by 5 bases. The germline CDR1 and CDR2 sequences are MNHEY and SMNVEV (reference sequence). CDR3 size: 17 residues.

The rearrangement links TRBV5-6 to TRBJ1-1; tentatively, D is TRBD1 (6 bases). The CDR3 consists of 12 residues. Germline V gene data show CDR1 as SGHDT and CDR2 as YYEEEE. Trimming pared 4 bases from V and 9 bases from J, leaving 13 bases between. The CDR3 DNA reads TGTGCCAGCAGCCTAGGGGGGCTCAAAGCTTTCTTT. Translating it yields CASSLGGLKAFF.

This clonotype was found once. V usage is TRBV4-2 and J usage is TRBJ1-3; D gene ambiguous. The V gene lost 0 bases and the J gene lost 2 bases, with 8 bases spanning the gap. The CDR3 is 15 residues long. Germline CDR1 is LGHNA and CDR2 is YNFKEQ. The CDR3 protein is CASSQEGSPGNTIYF. CDR3 DNA sequence: TGTGCCAGCAGCCAAGAAGGGAGTCCTGGAAACACCATATATTTT.

This chain connects TRBV28 to TRBJ2-4, with 9 bases that match TRBD1. J lost 8 bases, V lost 5 bases, and 13 bases had no gene match. Germline V gene lookup returns CDR1 MDHEN and CDR2 SYDVKM. This CDR3 region has 16 residues. The CDR3 region has the DNA TGTGCCAGCAGTCGGACAGGGGTAAGAAGGACGGACATTCAGTACTTC. Amino acids: CASSRTGVRRTDIQYF.

The chain links TRBV20-1 to TRBJ1-2; 9 bases fit TRBD1. V shed 6 bases and J 6 bases; nucleotides not matched to a gene: 11. This CDR3 is 14 amino acids long. Germline V gene data show CDR1 as DFQATT and CDR2 as SNEGSKA (reference sequence). The DNA for the CDR3 is TGCAGTGCGGGCGGACAGGGGCACTTTGATGGCTACACCTTC. Residues: CSAGGQGHFDGYTF.

This sequence joins TRBV14 and TRBJ2-7; D is possibly TRBD1 (6 bases). V was cut by 4 bases and J by 5 bases, with 18 bases left in between. CDR1 and CDR2 (germline): SGHDN, FVKESK. The CDR3 consists of 15 residues. CDR3 nucleotides: TGTGCCAGCAGCCGGTGGGTAGTGGGGGCCAACGAGCAGTACTTC. The encoded protein is CASSRWVVGANEQYF.

The chain recombines TRBV7-9 with TRBJ1-1; D gene ambiguous. The CDR3 totals 14 residues. V dropped 6 bases and J dropped 7 bases, with 18 bases sitting between them. Germline lookup yields CDR1 SEHNR and CDR2 FQNEAQ (reference sequence). The CDR3 is CASRSSMDQREAFF. The CDR3 DNA reads TGTGCCAGCAGGTCCTCAATGGATCAGCGTGAAGCTTTCTTT.